These 24 T cell receptor beta chains were sequenced from one sample in a study of blood T cell repertoires in COVID-19. The repertoire was sequenced with immunoSEQ multiplex PCR; TCRdb's copy has only in-frame clones and lacks some. The sample has about 200,000 clones, over 75% seen once. The material sequenced was peripheral blood. The receptors come from a woman at least 80 years old with acute or convalescent COVID-19.

This chain joins TRBV5-8 and TRBJ2-2; 11 bases map to TRBD2. The germline V gene has CDR1 SGHTS and CDR2 YDEGEE. V trimming: 3 bases; J trimming: 1 base; junction bases outside the gene matches: 2. The CDR3 runs to 16 residues. CDR3 in amino acids: CASSWTSGWNTGELFF. CDR3 nucleotide sequence: TGTGCCAGCAGCTGGACTAGCGGGTGGAACACCGGGGAGCTGTTTTTT.

J is TRBJ2-1 and V is TRBV6-6, with D hard to call. There are 11 residues in the CDR3. Trimming left V 8 bases short and J 4 bases short, with 6 bases between. Germline lookup yields CDR1 MNHNY and CDR2 SVGAGI (reference sequence). CDR3 nucleotide sequence: TGTGCCAGCGTCCAGTACAATGAGCAGTTCTTC. Translated: CASVQYNEQFF.

This clone came up a few times. V and J are TRBV27 and TRBJ2-7; 8 nucleotides agree with TRBD2. This CDR3 is 15 amino acids long. CDR1 and CDR2 from the germline V gene are MNHEY and SMNVEV (reference sequence). J lost 5 bases, V lost 0 bases, and 6 bases had no gene match. This CDR3 is CASSLSIGGADEQYF. CDR3 bases: TGTGCCAGCAGTTTATCGATCGGGGGGGCCGACGAGCAGTACTTC.

This rearrangement joins TRBV13 to TRBJ2-7; 8 bases are shared with TRBD2. This CDR3 spans 15 amino acids. The germline CDR1 and CDR2 sequences are PRHDT and FYEKMQ (reference sequence). V lost 2 bases to trimming and J lost 5 bases; unmatched junction nucleotides: 8. CDR3 in DNA: TGTGCCAGCAGCTTACATAGCGGGGTAATCAACGAGCAGTACTTC. Protein: CASSLHSGVINEQYF.

The chain joins TRBV5-6 to TRBJ2-7, with D possibly being TRBD1 (5 bases). The germline V and J ends were trimmed by 3 bases and 0 bases, with 16 bases remaining between them. Germline CDR1 SGHDT, CDR2 YYEEEE. The CDR3 length is 16 residues. The chain's CDR3 is CASSSLGRGSSYEQYF. CDR3 nucleotides: TGTGCCAGCAGCTCTCTAGGAAGGGGCAGCTCCTACGAGCAGTACTTC.

The J gene is TRBJ2-2, the V gene TRBV5-4, with 7 bases aligning to TRBD2. V gave up 4 bases and J gave up 0 bases; unmatched junction bases: 12. Germline values: CDR1 SGHNT, CDR2 YYREEE (reference sequence). CDR3 length: 18 residues. The DNA of the CDR3 is TGTGCCAGCAGCCCAACCACAGCGGGATTACCGAACACCGGGGAGCTGTTTTTT. Translated: CASSPTTAGLPNTGELFF.

The chain couples TRBV13 to TRBJ1-4, with D possibly being TRBD1 (5 bases). Deletions cut 5 bases from V and 5 bases from J, with 12 bases between. Germline CDR1 reads PRHDT; CDR2 reads FYEKMQ (reference sequence). There are 14 residues in the CDR3. The CDR3 DNA reads as TGTGCCAGCAGCGGAACAGGTCCGAATGAAAAACTGTTTTTT. The encoded protein is CASSGTGPNEKLFF. Using reference TRBV13 and TRBJ1-4 for the parts outside the CDR3, the full variable domain is AAGVIQSPRHLIKEKRETATLKCYPIPRHDTVYWYQQGPGQDPQFLISFYEKMQSDKGSIPDRFSAQQFSDYHSELNMSSLELGDSALYFCASSGTGPNEKLFFGSGTQLSVL.

The chain couples TRBV12-5 to TRBJ1-5; 10 bases line up with TRBD1. V was pared by 1 base and J by 2 bases, with 8 bases of the junction left unmatched. In germline, CDR1 is LGHNT, CDR2 FRNRAP. CDR3 length equals 18 residues. CDR3 DNA sequence: TGTGCTAGTGGTTTGGAGACAGGGGGCTCAGGACGCAATCAGCCCCAGCATTTT. Translated, it gives CASGLETGGSGRNQPQHF.

CDR3 region: CASSPDRDYGYTF. Here the CDR3 DNA reads TGTGCCAGCAGTCCGGACAGGGACTATGGCTACACCTTC. V is TRBV6-2 or TRBV6-3 and J is TRBJ1-2; 8 positions match TRBD1. Looked up from germline, CDR1 is MNHEY and CDR2 is SVGEGT. The CDR3 consists of 13 residues. J lost 3 bases, V lost 5 bases, and 2 bases had no gene match.

V and J are TRBV6-1 and TRBJ2-7; 11 nucleotides line up with TRBD2. Trimming took 2 bases from V and 1 from J; bases not matched to a gene: 13. CDR3 size: 19 residues. CDR1 MNHNS and CDR2 SASEGT come from the germline V gene. CDR3 sequence: CASSERVAGGPGLSYEQYF. DNA for the CDR3: TGTGCCAGCAGTGAAAGGGTAGCGGGGGGGCCGGGATTATCCTACGAGCAGTACTTC.

The V gene is TRBV3-1 (or the pseudogene TRBV3-2), the J gene TRBJ1-6; 9 bases agree with TRBD1. The CDR3 is 14 residues long. V lost 5 bases, J lost 9 bases, and 5 bases stayed unmatched. Germline loops: CDR1 LGHDT, CDR2 YNNKEL (reference sequence). The CDR3, as DNA: TGTGCCAGCAGCATTAGACAGGGGGGTTCACCCCTCCACTTT. It yields the protein CASSIRQGGSPLHF.

The chain links TRBV15 to TRBJ2-1; 11 bases agree with TRBD2. CDR3 length equals 16 residues. The trim removed 2 bases at V and 4 bases at J, leaving 4 bases unmatched. Germline loops: CDR1 LNHNV, CDR2 YYDKDF (reference sequence). CDR3 protein: CATSRRGLAGYNEQFF. The CDR3 DNA reads TGTGCCACCAGCAGACGAGGACTAGCGGGTTACAATGAGCAGTTCTTC.

The rearrangement joins TRBV19 to TRBJ1-5, with a weak D call TRBD1 (6 bases). Trimming cost V 4 bases and J 2 bases, with 18 bases left between them. The germline V gene encodes CDR1 LNHDA and CDR2 SQIVND (reference sequence). This CDR3 contains 17 residues. The CDR3 bases are TGTGCCAGTAGTACTTTACAGGGCCAAGACCGCAATCAGCCCCAGCATTTT. This gives the protein CASSTLQGQDRNQPQHF.

The rearrangement uses TRBV3-1 (or the pseudogene TRBV3-2) and TRBJ1-5; D is undetermined. In germline, CDR1 is LGHDT, CDR2 YNNKEL (reference sequence). CDR3 length: 14 amino acids. V lost 1 base, J lost 3 bases, and 7 bases lay in between. CDR3 coding DNA: TGTGCCAGCAGCCAAGCGGGTCTCAATCAGCCCCAGCATTTT. This codes for CASSQAGLNQPQHF.

The genes are TRBV3-1 (or the pseudogene TRBV3-2) and TRBJ2-5; 11 positions match TRBD2. This CDR3 has 18 amino acids. Germline V lookup: CDR1 LGHDT, CDR2 YNNKEL (reference sequence). The V and J ends lost 0 bases and 5 bases, in that order; junction bases with no gene match: 11. The CDR3 loop is CASSQDWGSGRGRETQYF. CDR3 coding DNA: TGTGCCAGCAGCCAAGATTGGGGTAGCGGGAGGGGAAGGGAGACCCAGTACTTC.

J is TRBJ2-7 and V is TRBV19; 8 bases fit TRBD1. The germline gives CDR1 LNHDA, CDR2 SQIVND (reference sequence). The CDR3 has 14 amino acids. Unmatched junction bases numbered 7, after V lost 4 bases and J lost 5 bases. The CDR3 here is CASSTNPQGDEQYF. DNA for the CDR3: TGTGCCAGTAGTACGAACCCACAGGGGGACGAGCAGTACTTC.

The CDR3 DNA follows: TGTGCCAGCTCACGTTCGGCTAGCGGAGACACCGGGGAGCTGTTTTTT. Translation: CASSRSASGDTGELFF. The V gene is TRBV18, the J gene TRBJ2-2; TRBD2 agrees at 7 bases. V lost 4 bases, J lost 3 bases, and 8 bases stayed unmatched. The CDR3 covers 16 residues. CDR1 and CDR2 (germline): KGHSH, LQKENI.

The chain combines TRBV6-6 with TRBJ1-4; D perhaps matches TRBD1 (6 bases). There are 14 residues in the CDR3. Germline CDR1 is MNHNY and CDR2 is SVGAGI (reference sequence). V lost 7 bases and J lost 6, with 15 bases in between. The CDR3 here is CASTKQGIDEKLFF. CDR3 in DNA: TGTGCCAGCACCAAACAGGGAATAGATGAAAAACTGTTTTTT.

The genes are TRBV19 and TRBJ1-5; D is uncertain. The CDR3 consists of 14 residues. V shed 3 bases and J shed 2 bases, with 8 bases lying between them. Germline lookup yields CDR1 LNHDA and CDR2 SQIVND (reference sequence). This CDR3 reads CASSIESGNQPQHF. CDR3 in DNA: TGTGCCAGTAGTATCGAGAGTGGCAATCAGCCCCAGCATTTT.

The chain combines TRBV7-6 with TRBJ1-4, with TRBD1 matching over 9 bases. Per the germline V gene, CDR1 is SGHVS and CDR2 is FNYEAQ. Germline trimming cut 5 bases from V and 7 bases from J; bases unmatched to any gene: 8. The CDR3 totals 15 residues. The CDR3 nucleotides read TGTGCCAGCAGCCGGGGGACAGGGCAGGGTGAAAAACTGTTTTTT. Its translation: CASSRGTGQGEKLFF.

CDR3 residues: CASSLAGARSEQYF. CDR3 nucleotides: TGTGCCAGCAGCTTAGCGGGGGCTAGGTCCGAGCAGTACTTC. The gene calls are TRBV7-9 and TRBJ2-7; D possibly corresponds to TRBD1 (6 bases). V was cut by 0 bases and J by 6 bases, with 12 bases left in between. The length of the CDR3 is 14 residues. Germline V gene lookup returns CDR1 SEHNR and CDR2 FQNEAQ (reference sequence). The whole variable domain, filled in from reference TRBV7-9 and TRBJ2-7, reads DTGVSQNPRHKITKRGQNVTFRCDPISEHNRLYWYRQTLGQGPEFLTYFQNEAQLEKSRLLSDRFSAERPKGSFSTLEIQRTEQGDSAMYLCASSLAGARSEQYFGPGTRLTVT.

This clone was counted between two and nine times. The chain recombines TRBV2 with TRBJ1-4; D perhaps matches TRBD1 (5 bases). The CDR3 runs 15 residues. The germline V and J ends were trimmed by 4 bases and 5 bases, with 14 bases remaining between them. The V gene's germline CDR1 is SNHLY and CDR2 FYNNEI. The chain's CDR3 is CASSGNRLLNEKLFF. The DNA for the CDR3 is TGTGCCAGCAGTGGGAACAGGCTCCTAAATGAAAAACTGTTTTTT.

This clone was found once. The V and J genes are TRBV3-1 (or the pseudogene TRBV3-2) and TRBJ2-6, with TRBD2 identical over 13 bases. The CDR3 is made up of 22 amino acids. The germline gives CDR1 LGHDT, CDR2 YNNKEL (reference sequence). Trimming at V came to 2 bases and at J to 1 base, leaving 14 bases not matched to a gene. As DNA, the CDR3 is TGTGCCAGCAGCCAACCTCGGGGCCCGACTAGCGGGAGGTCTTCTGGGGCCAACGTCCTGACTTTC. Encoded protein: CASSQPRGPTSGRSSGANVLTF.

The rearrangement links TRBV18 to TRBJ1-1; the D gene is possibly TRBD1 (6 bases). The V gene's germline CDR1 is KGHSH and CDR2 LQKENI. The CDR3 spans 13 residues. The ends were cut back, 5 bases at V and 1 base at J, with 8 bases in the middle. In DNA, the CDR3 is TGTGCCAGCTCAGAACAGGGGAACACTGAAGCTTTCTTT. Encoded protein: CASSEQGNTEAFF.